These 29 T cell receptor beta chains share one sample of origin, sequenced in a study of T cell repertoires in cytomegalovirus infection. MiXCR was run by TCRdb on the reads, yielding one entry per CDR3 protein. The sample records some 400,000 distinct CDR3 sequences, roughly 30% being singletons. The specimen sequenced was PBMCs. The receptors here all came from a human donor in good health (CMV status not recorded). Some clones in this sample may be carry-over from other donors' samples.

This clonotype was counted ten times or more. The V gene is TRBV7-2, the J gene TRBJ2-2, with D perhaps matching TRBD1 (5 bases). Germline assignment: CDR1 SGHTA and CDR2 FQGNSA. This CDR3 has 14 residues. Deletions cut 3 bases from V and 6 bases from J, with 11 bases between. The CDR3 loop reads CASSFGAGPGELFF. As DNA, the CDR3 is TGTGCCAGCAGCTTTGGGGCCGGTCCCGGGGAGCTGTTTTTT.

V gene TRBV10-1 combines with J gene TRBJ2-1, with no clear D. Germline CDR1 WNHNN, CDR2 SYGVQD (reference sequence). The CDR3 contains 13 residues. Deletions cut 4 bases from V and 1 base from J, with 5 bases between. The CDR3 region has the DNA TGCGCCAGCAGTGTGAATTCCTACAATGAGCAGTTCTTC. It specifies CASSVNSYNEQFF.

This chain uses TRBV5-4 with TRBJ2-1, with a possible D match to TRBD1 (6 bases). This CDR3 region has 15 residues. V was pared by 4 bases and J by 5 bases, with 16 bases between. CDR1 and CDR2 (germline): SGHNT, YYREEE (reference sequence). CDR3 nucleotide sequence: TGTGCCAGCAGCCTACAGGGTGGTAGGAACAATGAGCAGTTCTTC. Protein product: CASSLQGGRNNEQFF. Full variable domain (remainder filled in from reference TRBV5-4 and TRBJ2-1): ETGVTQSPTHLIKTRGQQVTLRCSSQSGHNTVSWYQQALGQGPQFIFQYYREEENGRGNFPPRFSGLQFPNYSSELNVNALELDDSALYLCASSLQGGRNNEQFFGPGTRLTVL.

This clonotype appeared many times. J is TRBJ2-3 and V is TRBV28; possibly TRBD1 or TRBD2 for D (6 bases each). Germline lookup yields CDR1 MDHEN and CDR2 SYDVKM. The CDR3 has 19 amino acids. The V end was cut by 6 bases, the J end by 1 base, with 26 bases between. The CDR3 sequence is CASSFLRRGNTRGTDTQYF. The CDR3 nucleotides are TGTGCCAGCAGCTTCCTGAGGAGGGGGAATACCAGGGGCACAGATACGCAGTATTTT.

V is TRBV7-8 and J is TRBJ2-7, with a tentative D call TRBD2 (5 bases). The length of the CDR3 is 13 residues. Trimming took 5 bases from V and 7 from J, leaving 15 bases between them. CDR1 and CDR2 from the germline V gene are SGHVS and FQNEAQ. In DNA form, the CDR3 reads TGTGCCAGCAGCCCCCTGGGAGCCCTGGAGCAGTACTTC. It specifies CASSPLGALEQYF. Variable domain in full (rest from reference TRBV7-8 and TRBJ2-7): GAGVSQSPRYKVAKRGQDVALRCDPISGHVSLFWYQQALGQGPEFLTYFQNEAQLDKSGLPSDRFFAERPEGSVSTLKIQRTQQEDSAVYLCASSPLGALEQYFGPGTRLTVT.

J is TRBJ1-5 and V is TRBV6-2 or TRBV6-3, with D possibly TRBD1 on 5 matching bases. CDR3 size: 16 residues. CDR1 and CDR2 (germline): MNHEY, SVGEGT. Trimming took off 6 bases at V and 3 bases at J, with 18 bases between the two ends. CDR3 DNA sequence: TGTGCCAGCAGAACCTCGGGAAGGGGCCCCAATCAGCCCCAGCATTTT. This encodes CASRTSGRGPNQPQHF.

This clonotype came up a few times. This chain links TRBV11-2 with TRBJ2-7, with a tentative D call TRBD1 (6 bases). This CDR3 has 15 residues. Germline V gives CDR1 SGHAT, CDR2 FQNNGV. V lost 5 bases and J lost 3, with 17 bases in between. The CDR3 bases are TGTGCCAGCAGCCCAGGGGTCAGGGTATACTACGAGCAGTACTTC. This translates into CASSPGVRVYYEQYF.

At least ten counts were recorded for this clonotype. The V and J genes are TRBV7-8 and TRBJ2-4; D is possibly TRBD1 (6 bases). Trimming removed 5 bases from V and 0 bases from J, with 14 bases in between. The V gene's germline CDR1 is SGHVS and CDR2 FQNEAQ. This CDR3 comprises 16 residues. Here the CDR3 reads CASSIWTELAKNIQYF. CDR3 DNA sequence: TGTGCCAGCAGCATCTGGACAGAGCTAGCCAAAAACATTCAGTACTTC.

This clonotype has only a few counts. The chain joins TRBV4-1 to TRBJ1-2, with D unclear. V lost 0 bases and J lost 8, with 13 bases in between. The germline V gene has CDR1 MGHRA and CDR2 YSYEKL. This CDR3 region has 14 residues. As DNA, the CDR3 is TGCGCCAGCAGCCAAGAGACACAGCGTCGAGGCTACACCTTC. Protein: CASSQETQRRGYTF.

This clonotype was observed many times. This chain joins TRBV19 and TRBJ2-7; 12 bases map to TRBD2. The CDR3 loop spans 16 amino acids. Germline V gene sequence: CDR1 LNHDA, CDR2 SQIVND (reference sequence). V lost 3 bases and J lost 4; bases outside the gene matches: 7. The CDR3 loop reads CASSIATSGGGYEQYF. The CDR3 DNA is TGTGCCAGTAGTATCGCGACTAGCGGGGGTGGATACGAGCAGTACTTC.

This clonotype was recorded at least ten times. CDR3 coding DNA: TGTGCCAGCAGCCCGACCTACTACAATGAGCAGTTCTTC. It specifies CASSPTYYNEQFF. V gene TRBV7-2 combines with J gene TRBJ2-1, with D hard to call. The V gene lost 5 bases and the J gene lost 3 bases, with 8 bases spanning the gap. Germline V lookup: CDR1 SGHTA, CDR2 FQGNSA. This CDR3 is 13 amino acids long. The full variable domain, completed using reference TRBV7-2 and TRBJ2-1, is GAGVSQSPSNKVTEKGKDVELRCDPISGHTALYWYRQSLGQGLEFLIYFQGNSAPDKSGLPSDRFSAERTGGSVSTLTIQRTQQEDSAVYLCASSPTYYNEQFFGPGTRLTVL.

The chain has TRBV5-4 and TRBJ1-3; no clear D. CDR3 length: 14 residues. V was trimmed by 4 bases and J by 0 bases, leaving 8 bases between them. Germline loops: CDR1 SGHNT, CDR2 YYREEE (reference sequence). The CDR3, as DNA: TGTGCCAGCAGCCGACCGAGCTCTGGAAACACCATATATTTT. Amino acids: CASSRPSSGNTIYF.

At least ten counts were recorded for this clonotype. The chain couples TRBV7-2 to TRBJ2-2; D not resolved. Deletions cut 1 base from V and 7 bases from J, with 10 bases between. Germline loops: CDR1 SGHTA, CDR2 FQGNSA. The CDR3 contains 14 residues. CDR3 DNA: TGTGCCAGCAGCTTAGAAACGGGTGTCGGGGAGCTGTTTTTT. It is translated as CASSLETGVGELFF.

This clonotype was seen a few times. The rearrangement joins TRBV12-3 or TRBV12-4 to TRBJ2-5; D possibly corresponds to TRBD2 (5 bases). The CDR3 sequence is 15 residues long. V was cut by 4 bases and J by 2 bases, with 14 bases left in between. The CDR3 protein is CASSYQGGRQETQYF. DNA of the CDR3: TGTGCCAGCAGTTACCAAGGAGGACGTCAAGAGACCCAGTACTTC.

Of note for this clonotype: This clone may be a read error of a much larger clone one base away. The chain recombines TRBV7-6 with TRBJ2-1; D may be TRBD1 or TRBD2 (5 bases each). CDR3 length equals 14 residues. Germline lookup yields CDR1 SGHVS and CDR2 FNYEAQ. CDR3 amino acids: CTSSLAQGINEQFF. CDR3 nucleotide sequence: TGTACCAGCAGCTTAGCGCAGGGTATCAATGAGCAGTTCTTC.

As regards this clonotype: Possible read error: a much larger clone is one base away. Here the CDR3 DNA reads TGTGCCAGCAGCTCCGAACAAGCTAGCGGGGGGACGCAGTATTTT. Translated, it gives CASSSEQASGGTQYF. V gene TRBV7-2 combines with J gene TRBJ2-3; 11 bases are a match to TRBD2. The germline gives CDR1 SGHTA, CDR2 FQGNSA. Trimming at V came to 4 bases and at J to 9 bases, leaving 9 bases not matched to a gene. The CDR3 loop spans 15 amino acids. The full variable domain, rest sourced from reference TRBV7-2 and TRBJ2-3, is GAGVSQSPSNKVTEKGKDVELRCDPISGHTALYWYRQSLGQGLEFLIYFQGNSAPDKSGLPSDRFSAERTGGSVSTLTIQRTQQEDSAVYLCASSSEQASGGTQYFGPGTRLTVL.

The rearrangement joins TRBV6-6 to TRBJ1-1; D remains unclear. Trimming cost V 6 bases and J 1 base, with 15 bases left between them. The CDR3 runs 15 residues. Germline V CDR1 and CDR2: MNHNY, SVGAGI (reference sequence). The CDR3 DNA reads TGTGCCAGCAGAACTGGAGGGCGGGCGAACACTGAAGCTTTCTTT. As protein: CASRTGGRANTEAFF.

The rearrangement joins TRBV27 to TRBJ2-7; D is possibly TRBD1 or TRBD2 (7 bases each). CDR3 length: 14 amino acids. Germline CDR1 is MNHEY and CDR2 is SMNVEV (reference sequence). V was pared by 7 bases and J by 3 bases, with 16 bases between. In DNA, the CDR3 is TGTGCCAGCACCCTCAGGGGGGGAGACTACGAGCAGTACTTC. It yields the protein CASTLRGGDYEQYF.

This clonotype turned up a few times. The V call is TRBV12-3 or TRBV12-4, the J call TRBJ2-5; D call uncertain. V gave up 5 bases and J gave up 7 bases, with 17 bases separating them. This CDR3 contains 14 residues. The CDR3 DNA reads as TGTGCCAGCAGTCCCCGGATGGCCCGCGGGACCCAGTACTTC. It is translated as CASSPRMARGTQYF.

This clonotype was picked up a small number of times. In nucleotides, the CDR3 is TGTGCCAGCAGTGCGACAGGGCTTCAGCCCCAGCATTTT. Amino acid sequence: CASSATGLQPQHF. The V call is TRBV27, the J call TRBJ1-5; 7 positions match TRBD1. V gave up 5 bases and J gave up 6 bases; unmatched junction bases: 4. The length of the CDR3 is 13 residues. Germline V gives CDR1 MNHEY, CDR2 SMNVEV (reference sequence).

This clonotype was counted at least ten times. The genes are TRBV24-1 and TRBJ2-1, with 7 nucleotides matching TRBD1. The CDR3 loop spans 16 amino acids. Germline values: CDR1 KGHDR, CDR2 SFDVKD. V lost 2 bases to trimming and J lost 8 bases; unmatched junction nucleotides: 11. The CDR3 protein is CATSDSTPTGFYEQFF. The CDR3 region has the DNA TGTGCCACCAGTGATTCCACCCCGACAGGGTTCTATGAGCAGTTCTTC.

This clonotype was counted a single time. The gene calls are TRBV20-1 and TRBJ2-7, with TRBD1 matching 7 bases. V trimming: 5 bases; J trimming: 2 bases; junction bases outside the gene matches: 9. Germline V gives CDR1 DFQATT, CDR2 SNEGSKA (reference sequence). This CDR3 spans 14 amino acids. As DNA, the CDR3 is TGCAGTGCTTCCTTTTCGGGACAGCCCTACGAGCAGTACTTC. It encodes CSASFSGQPYEQYF.

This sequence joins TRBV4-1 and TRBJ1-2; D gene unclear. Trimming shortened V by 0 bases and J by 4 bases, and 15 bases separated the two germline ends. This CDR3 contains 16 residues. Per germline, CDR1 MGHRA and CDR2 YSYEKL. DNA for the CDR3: TGCGCCAGCAGCCAAGATGGGAGCGGCGGACTCTATGGCTACACCTTC. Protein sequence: CASSQDGSGGLYGYTF.

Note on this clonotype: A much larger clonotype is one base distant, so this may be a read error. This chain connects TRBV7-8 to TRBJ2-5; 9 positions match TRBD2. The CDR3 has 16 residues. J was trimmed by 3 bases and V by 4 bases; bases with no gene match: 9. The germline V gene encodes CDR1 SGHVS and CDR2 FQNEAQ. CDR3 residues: CASSSRLAVGEETQYF. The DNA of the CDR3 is TGTGCCAGCAGCTCCCGACTAGCGGTGGGAGAAGAGACCCAGTACTTC.

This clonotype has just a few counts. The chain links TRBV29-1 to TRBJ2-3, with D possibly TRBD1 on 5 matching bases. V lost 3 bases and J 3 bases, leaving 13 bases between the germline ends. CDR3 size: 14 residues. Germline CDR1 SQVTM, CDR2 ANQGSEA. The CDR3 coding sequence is TGCAGCGTTGAGCTCAGGGCGAAGACAGATACGCAGTATTTT. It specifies CSVELRAKTDTQYF.

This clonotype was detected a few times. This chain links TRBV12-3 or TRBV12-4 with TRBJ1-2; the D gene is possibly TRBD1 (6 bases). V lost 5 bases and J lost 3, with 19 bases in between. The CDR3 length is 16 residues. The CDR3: CASSPGGAPPDYGYTF. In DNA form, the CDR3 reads TGTGCCAGCAGTCCCGGGGGGGCGCCGCCCGACTATGGCTACACCTTC.

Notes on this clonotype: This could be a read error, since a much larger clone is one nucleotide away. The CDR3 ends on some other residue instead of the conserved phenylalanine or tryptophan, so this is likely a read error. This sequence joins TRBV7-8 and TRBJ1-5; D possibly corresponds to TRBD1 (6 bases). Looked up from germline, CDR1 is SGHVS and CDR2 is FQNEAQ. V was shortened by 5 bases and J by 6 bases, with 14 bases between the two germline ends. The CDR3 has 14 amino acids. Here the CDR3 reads CASSPTGLSQPQHC. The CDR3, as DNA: TGTGCCAGCAGCCCGACAGGCCTGAGTCAGCCCCAGCATTGT.

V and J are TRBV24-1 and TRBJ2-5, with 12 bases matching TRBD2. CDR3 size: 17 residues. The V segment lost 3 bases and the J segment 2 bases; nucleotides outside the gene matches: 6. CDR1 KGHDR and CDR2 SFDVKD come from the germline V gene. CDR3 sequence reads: CATSDDRLAGAQETQYF. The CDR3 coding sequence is TGTGCCACCAGTGATGACCGACTAGCGGGAGCGCAAGAGACCCAGTACTTC.

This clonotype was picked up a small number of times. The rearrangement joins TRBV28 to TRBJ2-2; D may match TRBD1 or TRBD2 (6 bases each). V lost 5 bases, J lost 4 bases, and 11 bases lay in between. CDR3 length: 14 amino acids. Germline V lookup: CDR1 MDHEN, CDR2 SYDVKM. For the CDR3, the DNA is TGTGCCAGCAGTGGGGGGCAGGGCACCGGGGAGCTGTTTTTT. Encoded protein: CASSGGQGTGELFF.